Below are 13 T cell receptor beta chains sequenced from a single sample in a study of naive and memory T cell subsets. Two oligonucleotides, mixed equimolar, formed the beta constant-region primer covering TRBC1 and TRBC2. One entry per CDR3 protein, called by TCRdb with MiXCR from the UMI-ligation and nested PCR reads. The sample has under 35,000 distinct CDR3 sequences, around 11% seen once. The source material was effector memory CD4+ T cells from blood. Subset noted: effector memory, CD45RA- CD27-. These TCRs come from a human donor in good health.

This clonotype was detected a few times. The V and J genes are TRBV20-1 and TRBJ1-6, with D unclear. CDR1 and CDR2 from the germline V gene are DFQATT and SNEGSKA (reference sequence). CDR3 length: 14 amino acids. V was shortened by 6 bases and J by 9 bases, with 18 bases between the two germline ends. This chain's CDR3 is CSAQKVARASPLHF. The CDR3 DNA sequence: TGCAGTGCCCAGAAAGTGGCTCGGGCTTCACCCCTCCACTTT.

The chain recombines TRBV20-1 with TRBJ1-2; 8 bases fit TRBD1. V dropped 2 bases and J dropped 7; count of bases not matched to a gene: 3. Germline loops: CDR1 DFQATT, CDR2 SNEGSKA (reference sequence). CDR3 length: 12 residues. This chain's CDR3 is CSARRDRGGYTF. CDR3 coding DNA: TGCAGTGCTAGACGAGACAGGGGTGGCTACACCTTC.

This clonotype was counted at least ten times. The V call is TRBV28, the J call TRBJ2-5; D is ambiguous. Deletions cut 6 bases from V and 7 bases from J, with 21 bases between. Germline values: CDR1 MDHEN, CDR2 SYDVKM. This CDR3 region has 15 residues. In DNA form, the CDR3 reads TGTGCCAGCAGGGACCCCAATTGGCCCTCCGGGACCCAGTACTTC. Protein sequence: CASRDPNWPSGTQYF.

This sequence joins TRBV30 and TRBJ1-1; D is unclear. Germline CDR1 is GTSNPN and CDR2 is SVGIG (reference sequence). V was pared by 5 bases and J by 3 bases, with 7 bases between. This CDR3 spans 11 amino acids. As DNA, the CDR3 is TGTGCCTGGCTCGGGGACACTGAAGCTTTCTTT. Its translation is CAWLGDTEAFF. The variable domain in full, completed from reference TRBV30 and TRBJ1-1, reads SQTIHQWPATLVQPVGSPLSLECTVEGTSNPNLYWYRQAAGRGLQLLFYSVGIGQISSEVPQNLSASRPQDRQFILSSKKLLLSDSGFYLCAWLGDTEAFFGQGTRLTVV.

By frequency in the sample, this clonotype is medium-sized. This sequence joins TRBV3-1 and TRBJ1-2; D unresolved. Germline CDR1 reads LGHDT; CDR2 reads YNNKEL (reference sequence). V was pared by 4 bases and J by 5 bases, with 20 bases between. CDR3 length equals 16 residues. CDR3 sequence (DNA): TGTGCCAGCAGCCGCTTGGGATCTTCCAACGAGTATGGCTACACCTTC. As protein: CASSRLGSSNEYGYTF.

This clonotype occurred many times. J is TRBJ2-5 and V is TRBV29-1; D may be TRBD1 (5 bases). V lost 5 bases to trimming and J lost 5 bases, with 21 bases between them. The V gene's germline CDR1 is SQVTM and CDR2 ANQGSEA. This CDR3 has 15 amino acids. The CDR3 DNA sequence: TGCAGCGTTTCCGCTTTGGACATCACGCGGGAGACCCAGTACTTC. Encoded protein: CSVSALDITRETQYF. The full variable domain, in which reference TRBV29-1 and TRBJ2-5 provide the parts outside the CDR3, is SAVISQKPSRDICQRGTSLTIQCQVDSQVTMMFWYRQQPGQSLTLIATANQGSEATYESGFVIDKFPISRPNLTFSTLTVSNMSPEDSSIYLCSVSALDITRETQYFGPGTRLLVL.

By sample share, this clonotype is medium-sized (0.01 to 0.1%). This rearrangement joins TRBV6-1 to TRBJ1-1; weak D call: TRBD1 (5 bases). The CDR3 is made up of 14 amino acids. Per the germline V gene, CDR1 is MNHNS and CDR2 is SASEGT. V was cut by 5 bases and J by 3 bases, with 13 bases left in between. The CDR3 here is CASSNYMGDTEAFF. DNA for the CDR3: TGTGCCAGCAGTAACTATATGGGGGACACTGAAGCTTTCTTT.

This sequence joins TRBV20-1 and TRBJ2-3, with 12 bases aligning to TRBD2. This CDR3 is 16 amino acids long. CDR1 is DFQATT and CDR2 is SNEGSKA in the germline V gene (reference sequence). V trimming: 3 bases; J trimming: 4 bases; junction bases outside the gene matches: 8. As DNA, the CDR3 is TGCAGTGCTAGGAACCCTAGCGGGGGGGCCTCAGATACGCAGTATTTT. It encodes CSARNPSGGASDTQYF.

The CDR3 reads CASSNPRGQETQYF. In DNA, the CDR3 is TGCGCCAGCAGTAACCCTCGGGGCCAAGAGACCCAGTACTTC. This chain links TRBV5-1 with TRBJ2-5; D is possibly TRBD2 (5 bases). Germline values: CDR1 SGHRS, CDR2 YFSETQ. The CDR3 has 14 amino acids. Between the trimmed V and J ends, which lost 5 bases and 1 base, there was a span of 12 bases.

This clonotype showed up just a few times. The gene calls are TRBV6-2 or TRBV6-3 and TRBJ2-1; TRBD1 aligns across 9 bases. CDR3 length equals 15 residues. V shed 5 bases and J 6 bases; nucleotides not matched to a gene: 8. CDR1 and CDR2 from the germline V gene are MNHEY and SVGEGT. The CDR3 loop is CASSPGDRDFNEQFF. CDR3 sequence (DNA): TGTGCCAGCAGTCCCGGGGACAGGGATTTCAATGAGCAGTTCTTC.

The genes are TRBV6-2 or TRBV6-3 and TRBJ1-5, with a tentative D call TRBD1 (6 bases). The CDR3 is 15 amino acids. Trimming shortened V by 8 bases and J by 2 bases, and 16 bases separated the two germline ends. Germline V CDR1 and CDR2: MNHEY, SVGEGT. The CDR3 sequence is CASLPTGLGNQPQHF. The CDR3, as DNA: TGTGCCAGCTTGCCTACAGGGCTAGGCAATCAGCCCCAGCATTTT.

The CDR3 reads CASRTGANTGELFF. The CDR3 bases are TGTGCCAGCAGAACAGGGGCGAACACCGGGGAGCTGTTTTTT. The chain joins TRBV28 to TRBJ2-2; 7 nucleotides align to TRBD1. Germline V gene sequence: CDR1 MDHEN, CDR2 SYDVKM. Losses at the gene ends were 6 bases for V and 0 bases for J; bases not matched to a gene: 1. The CDR3 is 14 amino acids.

This clonotype was detected many times. This chain links TRBV2 with TRBJ2-7; a possible D gene is TRBD1 (6 bases). Trimming removed 5 bases at V and 0 bases at J, with 11 bases between. Germline lookup yields CDR1 SNHLY and CDR2 FYNNEI. The CDR3 extends over 14 amino acids. CDR3 loop: CASSIDRSSYEQYF. For the CDR3, the DNA is TGTGCCAGCAGTATAGACAGGAGCTCCTACGAGCAGTACTTC.